This paragraph reports one TCR beta chain. This entry comes from a study of tumor-infiltrating lymphocytes in oesophageal squamous cell carcinoma. Germline V CDR1 and CDR2: SGHVS, FQNEAQ. This CDR3 has 18 amino acids. Trimming cost V 3 bases and J 2 bases; bases outside gene matches: 10. TCRdb independently ran MiXCR on the PCR reads; one entry per CDR3 protein. The profile shows more than 9,000 distinct CDR3 sequences, approximately 49% of them singletons. The J gene is TRBJ2-3, the V gene TRBV7-8, with 11 bases that match TRBD2. The sample consisted of esophageal tumor tissue. The clonotype originates from a male donor with esophageal squamous cell carcinoma. In nucleotides, the CDR3 is TGTGCCAGCAGCTTCACTGTGACTAGCGGGGTAATCACAGATACGCAGTATTTT. It yields the protein CASSFTVTSGVITDTQYF. The complete variable domain, with remaining parts taken from reference TRBV7-8 and TRBJ2-3, reads GAGVSQSPRYKVAKRGQDVALRCDPISGHVSLFWYQQALGQGPEFLTYFQNEAQLDKSGLPSDRFFAERPEGSVSTLKIQRTQQEDSAVYLCASSFTVTSGVITDTQYFGPGTRLTVL.